This T cell receptor beta chain was documented in a study of regulatory T cells in long-lasting Graves disease. Whole-study results and caveats: Possibly, too few samples lowered accuracy.

Noted time point: newly diagnosed GD, antithyroid drugs for less than 3 months. Generation of the TCR library employed RNA extracted from PBMCs. The patient group derived from an endocrinology department in Xi'an, China. A volume of approximately 10 milliliters of peripheral blood was collected in EDTA tubes. Arm-PCR with iRepertoire HTBI primers amplified the CDR3 regions for these TCR beta libraries. TCRdb re-called the multiplex PCR reads through MiXCR, storing one row per CDR3 protein. The data contain 400,000 to 500,000 distinct CDR3 sequences, over 15% of them singletons. The CDR3 contains 15 residues. Trimming removed 6 bases at V and 2 bases at J, with 14 bases between. Looked up from germline, CDR1 is MNHEY and CDR2 is SVGEGT. This clonotype was seen many times. Its antigen is still unknown. This sample also appeared in a second study, on T cells in Graves' hyperthyroidism and ophthalmopathy. That study adds: Stable hyperthyroidism: no ophthalmopathy progression over 18 months of follow-up.

This clonotype was obtained from a woman in her late teens or twenties with Graves disease. This chain joins TRBV6-2 or TRBV6-3 and TRBJ2-1; D is uncertain. This specimen was peripheral blood mononuclear cells (PBMCs), taken at new diagnosis, from a patient treated with antithyroid drugs. In nucleotides, the CDR3 is TGTGCCAGCAGCCCCGACCCAAACACCTACAATGAGCAGTTCTTC. Amino acids: CASSPDPNTYNEQFF.